These 32 T cell receptor beta chains were sequenced from one sample in a study of blood T cell repertoires in COVID-19. The assay was immunoSEQ multiplex PCR, and TCRdb's table has in-frame clones only and misses some. The sample has around 160,000 clones, more than 70% seen once. Sequencing input: PBMCs or T cells enriched from blood (not recorded which). The receptors derive from a man aged 35 to 55 who had recovered from COVID-19.

This clone has only one observation. No conserved phenylalanine or tryptophan ends this CDR3, so it is likely a read error. The DNA is omitted, as the CDR3 cannot be located on it reliably, and the CDR3 follows TCRdb's listing. The CDR3 spells CATSRGTALLGYGPTL. This sequence joins TRBV15 and TRBJ1-2; the D call TRBD1 from the table was never checked on the DNA. Germline loops: CDR1 LNHNV, CDR2 YYDKDF (reference sequence). Termini included, the CDR3 measures 16 amino acids.

The chain uses TRBV20-1 and TRBJ1-1, with D unclear. V gave up 6 bases and J gave up 5 bases, with 10 bases separating them. Per germline, CDR1 DFQATT and CDR2 SNEGSKA (reference sequence). This CDR3 spans 11 amino acids. CDR3 amino acids: CSARGGTEAFF. CDR3 sequence (DNA): TGCAGTGCCCGGGGAGGTACTGAAGCTTTCTTT.

The chain couples TRBV30 to TRBJ1-2; D is unclear. V dropped 0 bases and J dropped 0 bases, with 8 bases sitting between them. Germline-derived CDR1 and CDR2 are GTSNPN and SVGIG (reference sequence). The CDR3 has 14 amino acids. The CDR3 here is CAWSVAESNYGYTF. The CDR3 bases are TGTGCCTGGAGTGTTGCGGAATCTAACTATGGCTACACCTTC.

This rearrangement joins TRBV7-3 to TRBJ2-1, with 7 bases aligning to TRBD1. Germline V CDR1 and CDR2: SGHTA, FQGTGA. V dropped 6 bases and J dropped 6; count of bases not matched to a gene: 5. The CDR3 extends over 13 amino acids. The CDR3 sequence is CASSFGTVNEQFF. DNA for the CDR3: TGTGCCAGCAGTTTTGGGACAGTCAATGAGCAGTTCTTC.

The V call is TRBV12-5, the J call TRBJ2-2, with 9 bases aligning to TRBD1. Germline V gene lookup returns CDR1 LGHNT and CDR2 FRNRAP. The length of the CDR3 is 15 residues. V lost 7 bases to trimming and J lost 5 bases; unmatched junction nucleotides: 8. CDR3 protein: CASDTTGGRTGELFF. For the CDR3, the DNA is TGTGCTAGTGACACAACAGGGGGCAGGACCGGGGAGCTGTTTTTT.

The rearrangement joins TRBV6-5 to TRBJ1-6; 10 bases align to TRBD1. V lost 6 bases and J lost 9; bases outside the gene matches: 8. The germline V gene encodes CDR1 MNHEY and CDR2 SVGAGI. The CDR3 extends over 15 amino acids. CDR3 sequence: CASSPPGTGASPLHF. The CDR3 nucleotides are TGTGCCAGCAGCCCCCCGGGGACAGGGGCTTCACCCCTCCACTTT.

This clone was detected a few times. This rearrangement joins TRBV10-2 to TRBJ1-4; 9 positions agree with TRBD1. V dropped 6 bases and J dropped 6; count of bases not matched to a gene: 5. From germline, CDR1 is WSHSY and CDR2 SAAADI. This CDR3 region has 14 residues. CDR3 loop: CASRLQGADEKLFF. In nucleotides, the CDR3 is TGCGCCAGCAGATTACAGGGGGCGGATGAAAAACTGTTTTTT.

The chain has TRBV30 and TRBJ1-1; D is unclear. Trimming pared 1 base from V and 8 bases from J, leaving 11 bases between. This CDR3 comprises 12 residues. Germline lookup yields CDR1 GTSNPN and CDR2 SVGIG (reference sequence). For the CDR3, the DNA is TGTGCCTGGAGTGCCAGGCCCCGAGAAGCTTTCTTT. Protein sequence: CAWSARPREAFF.

The V call is TRBV19, the J call TRBJ1-2, with a possible D match to TRBD1 (6 bases). CDR1 and CDR2 (germline): LNHDA, SQIVND (reference sequence). With 5 bases removed from V and 5 bases from J, the gap between germline ends came to 15 bases. The CDR3 length is 14 residues. The CDR3 is CASSLGRGPYGYTF. CDR3 DNA sequence: TGTGCCAGTAGTTTGGGCAGGGGTCCGTATGGCTACACCTTC.

V usage is TRBV5-4 and J usage is TRBJ1-5, with 7 bases fitting TRBD1. The germline V gene encodes CDR1 SGHNT and CDR2 YYREEE (reference sequence). There are 14 residues in the CDR3. J gave up 3 bases and V 3 bases, and 3 bases lay outside the gene matches. The CDR3 is CASSSDRDNQPQHF. CDR3 bases: TGTGCCAGCAGCTCTGACAGGGACAATCAGCCCCAGCATTTT.

V and J are TRBV29-1 and TRBJ2-2; 12 nucleotides agree with TRBD2. The J segment lost 7 bases and the V segment lost 4 bases, leaving 4 bases of the junction unmatched. The CDR3 consists of 14 residues. Germline V CDR1 and CDR2: SQVTM, ANQGSEA. As DNA, the CDR3 is TGCAGCGTTGGCCTAGCGGGGGGGTTCGGGGAGCTGTTTTTT. This sequence encodes CSVGLAGGFGELFF.

J is TRBJ1-1 and V is TRBV27; maybe TRBD1 (6 bases). Germline CDR1 reads MNHEY; CDR2 reads SMNVEV (reference sequence). Trimming shortened V by 3 bases and J by 4 bases, and 9 bases separated the two germline ends. The CDR3 totals 13 residues. CDR3 DNA sequence: TGTGCCAGCAGTTTTCTGGGGGCCACTGAAGCTTTCTTT. Translated: CASSFLGATEAFF.

The gene calls are TRBV19 and TRBJ1-3; D ambiguous. This CDR3 region has 14 residues. Germline assignment: CDR1 LNHDA and CDR2 SQIVND (reference sequence). The V gene lost 7 bases and the J gene lost 2 bases, with 12 bases spanning the gap. CDR3 in amino acids: CASTLGGTGNTIYF. The CDR3 DNA reads TGTGCCAGTACCCTTGGAGGGACTGGAAACACCATATATTTT.

The chain links TRBV19 to TRBJ1-1, with TRBD1 matching over 10 bases. This CDR3 has 16 residues. Germline CDR1 is LNHDA and CDR2 is SQIVND (reference sequence). The V and J ends lost 5 bases and 0 bases, in that order; junction bases with no gene match: 6. The CDR3 here is CASSVDRGLMNTEAFF. CDR3 coding DNA: TGTGCCAGTAGTGTCGACAGGGGGCTCATGAACACTGAAGCTTTCTTT.

The V gene is TRBV14, the J gene TRBJ2-5, with TRBD1 matching 9 bases. The CDR3 runs to 15 residues. Per the germline V gene, CDR1 is SGHDN and CDR2 is FVKESK. Trimming at V came to 3 bases and at J to 3 bases, leaving 5 bases not matched to a gene. CDR3: CASSQDRGREETQYF. The CDR3 bases are TGTGCCAGCAGCCAGGACAGGGGAAGGGAAGAGACCCAGTACTTC.

The gene calls are TRBV6-5 and TRBJ2-5; TRBD1 agrees at 12 bases. V lost 6 bases and J lost 5; bases outside the gene matches: 7. The CDR3 length is 15 residues. The V gene's germline CDR1 is MNHEY and CDR2 SVGAGI. For the CDR3, the DNA is TGTGCCAGCAGGGGGGGACAGGGGGCTGTGGAGACCCAGTACTTC. It codes for CASRGGQGAVETQYF.

The chain uses TRBV20-1 and TRBJ1-2; no clear D. Germline V lookup: CDR1 DFQATT, CDR2 SNEGSKA (reference sequence). The V and J ends lost 6 bases and 6 bases respectively, with 8 bases between them. The CDR3 is made up of 10 amino acids. For the CDR3, the DNA is TGCAGTGCGAGCCTCGATGGCTACACCTTC. It specifies CSASLDGYTF.

The gene calls are TRBV18 and TRBJ2-2; D gene ambiguous. V lost 2 bases, J lost 2 bases, and 12 bases lay in between. Per germline, CDR1 KGHSH and CDR2 LQKENI. The CDR3 sequence is 16 residues long. The CDR3 nucleotides read TGTGCCAGCTCACCAGCCAGACTTTTTAACACCGGGGAGCTGTTTTTT. It yields the protein CASSPARLFNTGELFF.

The rearrangement joins TRBV7-6 to TRBJ2-1; 7 positions match TRBD2. The trim removed 1 base at V and 7 bases at J, leaving 10 bases unmatched. The CDR3 spans 16 residues. Germline CDR1 and CDR2: SGHVS and FNYEAQ. The CDR3 DNA sequence: TGTGCCAGCAGCTTAGTGGGGGGGGATGAAAGAAATGAGCAGTTCTTC. This sequence encodes CASSLVGGDERNEQFF.

V usage is TRBV11-3 and J usage is TRBJ2-1, with D possibly matching TRBD2 (6 bases). V was cut by 6 bases and J by 10 bases, with 10 bases left in between. The germline V gene has CDR1 SGHNT and CDR2 YENEEA. The CDR3 totals 11 residues. CDR3 region: CASSTEGEQFF. The CDR3 nucleotides read TGTGCCAGCAGTACGGAGGGCGAGCAGTTCTTC.

The CDR3 nucleotides are TGTGCCAGCAGTTCCGGACAGTTTTGGAGATCCCAGTACTTC. Translated, it gives CASSSGQFWRSQYF. The V call is TRBV27, the J call TRBJ2-5; TRBD1 might be the D (6 bases). V lost 4 bases, J lost 9 bases, and 18 bases lay in between. The CDR3 is 14 amino acids. Germline V gene data show CDR1 as MNHEY and CDR2 as SMNVEV (reference sequence).

In its sample, this clone was seen once. The genes are TRBV3-1 (or the pseudogene TRBV3-2) and TRBJ2-1, with TRBD1 identical over 10 bases. The CDR3 has 15 amino acids. Per germline, CDR1 LGHDT and CDR2 YNNKEL (reference sequence). V lost 4 bases and J lost 4; bases outside the gene matches: 4. The CDR3 loop reads CASSPDRGPYNEQFF. As DNA, the CDR3 is TGTGCCAGCAGCCCCGACAGGGGGCCATACAATGAGCAGTTCTTC.

The count of this clone is one. The chain has TRBV9 and TRBJ1-3; D perhaps matches TRBD1 (6 bases). This CDR3 is 17 amino acids long. Germline-derived CDR1 and CDR2 are SGDLS and YYNGEE. The ends were cut back, 4 bases at V and 6 bases at J, with 23 bases in the middle. The CDR3 DNA reads as TGTGCCAGCAGCTGGAGAGGGAGTGGGGGCCTGGAAAACACCATATATTTT. As protein: CASSWRGSGGLENTIYF.

The V gene is TRBV6-6, the J gene TRBJ1-2; possibly TRBD1 for D (5 bases). Germline CDR1 is MNHNY and CDR2 is SVGAGI (reference sequence). Between the trimmed V and J ends, which lost 5 bases and 6 bases, there was a span of 19 bases. The CDR3 length is 15 residues. CDR3 bases: TGTGCCAGCAGTACCACCCGCGGGACGCTCAATGGCTACACCTTC. It yields the protein CASSTTRGTLNGYTF.

This clone was observed a single time. The chain links TRBV5-7 to TRBJ1-5; 8 nucleotides align to TRBD1. TRBV5-7 is an open reading frame whose function is uncertain. This CDR3 has 17 residues. The J segment lost 4 bases and the V segment lost 4 bases, leaving 13 bases of the junction unmatched. The CDR3 reads CASSPYRQGCKNQPQHF. CDR3 coding DNA: TGTGCCAGCAGCCCCTACAGACAGGGGTGTAAGAATCAGCCCCAGCATTTT.

This clone was detected once. Here the CDR3 reads CASSSLGAPYEQYV. The CDR3 DNA reads as TGTGCCAGCAGCTCCCTGGGGGCGCCCTACGAGCAGTACGTC. This sequence joins TRBV27 and TRBJ2-7, with D perhaps TRBD1 (6 bases). Per germline, CDR1 MNHEY and CDR2 SMNVEV (reference sequence). The CDR3 totals 14 residues. Trimming stripped 6 bases from V and 2 bases from J, with 14 bases between.

The chain combines TRBV30 with TRBJ1-2, with 7 bases aligning to TRBD1. This CDR3 spans 17 amino acids. Germline trimming cut 0 bases from V and 0 bases from J; bases unmatched to any gene: 10. Germline CDR1 reads GTSNPN; CDR2 reads SVGIG (reference sequence). Written as DNA, the CDR3 is TGTGCCTGGAGTGTCCCCCGAAAGGGGGCTCCTAACTATGGCTACACCTTC. Translation: CAWSVPRKGAPNYGYTF.

This chain joins TRBV11-1 and TRBJ2-1; 10 bases are shared with TRBD2. The ends lost 5 bases at V and 8 bases at J; junction bases unmatched: 9. Per germline, CDR1 SGHAT and CDR2 FQDESV (reference sequence). This CDR3 region has 15 residues. The CDR3 is CASSQASGGADEQFF. The DNA for the CDR3 is TGTGCCAGCAGCCAGGCCAGCGGGGGGGCGGATGAGCAGTTCTTC.

This chain links TRBV24-1 with TRBJ2-3; 7 positions agree with TRBD1. This CDR3 has 16 residues. Trimming at V came to 5 bases and at J to 4 bases, leaving 11 bases not matched to a gene. Germline assignment: CDR1 KGHDR and CDR2 SFDVKD. The CDR3: CATSAGTAKLSDTQYF. In nucleotides, the CDR3 is TGTGCCACCAGTGCGGGGACAGCAAAATTATCAGATACGCAGTATTTT.

The chain links TRBV7-2 to TRBJ2-5; TRBD2 might be the D (6 bases). The length of the CDR3 is 13 residues. The germline V and J ends were trimmed by 5 bases and 6 bases, with 13 bases remaining between them. CDR1 SGHTA and CDR2 FQGNSA come from the germline V gene. The CDR3 here is CASSPKAGKTQYF. In DNA, the CDR3 is TGTGCCAGCAGCCCCAAGGCGGGGAAGACCCAGTACTTC. The whole variable domain, filled in from reference TRBV7-2 and TRBJ2-5, reads GAGVSQSPSNKVTEKGKDVELRCDPISGHTALYWYRQSLGQGLEFLIYFQGNSAPDKSGLPSDRFSAERTGGSVSTLTIQRTQQEDSAVYLCASSPKAGKTQYFGPGTRLLVL.

The DNA for the CDR3 is TGTGCCAGCTCACCACCAAGCGGGGGCAAAAACATTCAGTACTTC. Translation gives CASSPPSGGKNIQYF. The chain employs TRBV18 and TRBJ2-4, with TRBD2 matching over 8 bases. Trimming at V came to 0 bases and at J to 3 bases, leaving 1 base not matched to a gene. CDR1 and CDR2 (germline): KGHSH, LQKENI. CDR3 length: 15 residues.

This clone turned up a few times. The J gene is TRBJ1-2, the V gene TRBV6-5; 8 nucleotides align to TRBD1. From germline, CDR1 is MNHEY and CDR2 SVGAGI. Trimming cost V 0 bases and J 4 bases; bases outside gene matches: 1. CDR3 length: 14 amino acids. CDR3 loop: CASSYSGQAYGYTF. The CDR3 DNA follows: TGTGCCAGCAGTTACTCGGGACAGGCCTATGGCTACACCTTC.